This TCR beta chain comes out of a study of cytomegalovirus exposure and HLA in healthy donors. Findings and limits, study-wide: Reported findings show TCR beta sequences accurately forecast HLA-A and HLA-B alleles in most subjects.

The PCR had 60 Vbeta and 13 Jbeta primers. Produced via immunoSEQ multiplex PCR; TCRdb's table is partial and in-frame only. The sample lists tens of thousands of clones, 65% to 70% occurring once. Note on this clone: Its antigen is as yet unknown.

This TCR was recovered from a male donor in good health and CMV-seropositive. The sample was PBMCs.

The CDR3 DNA is TGTGCCAGCAGCAGCCGACTAGAAGGGGCCAACGTCCTGACTTTC. Translated: CASSSRLEGANVLTF. The gene calls are TRBV7-9 and TRBJ2-6; a possible D gene is TRBD2 (6 bases). This CDR3 contains 15 residues. CDR1 is SEHNR and CDR2 is FQNEAQ in the germline V gene (reference sequence). The V gene lost 5 bases and the J gene lost 4 bases, with 12 bases spanning the gap.